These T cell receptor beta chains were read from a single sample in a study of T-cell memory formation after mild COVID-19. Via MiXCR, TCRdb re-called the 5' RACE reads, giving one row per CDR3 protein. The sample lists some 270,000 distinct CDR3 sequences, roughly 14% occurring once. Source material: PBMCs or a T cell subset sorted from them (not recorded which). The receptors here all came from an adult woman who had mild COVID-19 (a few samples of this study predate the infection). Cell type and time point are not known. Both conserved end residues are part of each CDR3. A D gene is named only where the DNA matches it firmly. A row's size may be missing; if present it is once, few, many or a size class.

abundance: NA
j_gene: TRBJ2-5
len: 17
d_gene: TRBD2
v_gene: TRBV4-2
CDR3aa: CASSRGLAGAVQETQYF
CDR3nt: TGTGCCAGCAGCCGGGGACTAGCGGGGGCCGTCCAAGAGACCCAGTACTTC

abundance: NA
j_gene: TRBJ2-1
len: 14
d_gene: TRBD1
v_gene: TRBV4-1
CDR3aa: CASSQEGQYNEQFF
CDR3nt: TGCGCCAGCAGCCAAGAGGGACAGTACAATGAGCAGTTCTTC

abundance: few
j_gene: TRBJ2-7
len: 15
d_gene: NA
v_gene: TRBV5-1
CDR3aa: CASSLRDPATYEQYF
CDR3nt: TGCGCCAGCAGCTTACGGGATCCGGCCACCTACGAGCAGTACTTC

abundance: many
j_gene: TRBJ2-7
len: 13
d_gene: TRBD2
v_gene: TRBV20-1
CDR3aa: CSANGLEWGEQYF
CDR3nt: TGCAGTGCAAACGGACTAGAATGGGGCGAGCAGTACTTC

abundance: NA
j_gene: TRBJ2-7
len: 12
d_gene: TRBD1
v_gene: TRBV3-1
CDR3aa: CASPTGTGWQYF
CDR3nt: TGTGCCAGCCCAACGGGGACAGGGTGGCAGTACTTC

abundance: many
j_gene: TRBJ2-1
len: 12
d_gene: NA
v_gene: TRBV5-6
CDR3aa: CASSLVANEQFF
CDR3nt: TGTGCCAGCAGCTTGGTTGCCAATGAGCAGTTCTTC

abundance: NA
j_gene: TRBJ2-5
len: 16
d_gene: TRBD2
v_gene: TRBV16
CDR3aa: CASLKRGTNPQETQYF
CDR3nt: TGTGCCAGCCTGAAGCGGGGGACCAACCCACAAGAGACCCAGTACTTC

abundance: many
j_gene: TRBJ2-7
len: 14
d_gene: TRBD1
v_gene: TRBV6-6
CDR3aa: CASRGQGTSYEQYF
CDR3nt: TGTGCCAGCAGAGGACAGGGAACCTCCTACGAGCAGTACTTC

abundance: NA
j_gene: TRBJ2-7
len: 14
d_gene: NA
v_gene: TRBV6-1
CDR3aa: CASITPGRSYEQYF
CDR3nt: TGTGCCAGCATCACTCCGGGACGCTCCTACGAGCAGTACTTC

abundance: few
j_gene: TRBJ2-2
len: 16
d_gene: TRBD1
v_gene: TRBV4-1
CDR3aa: CASSQGDRASTGELFF
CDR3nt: TGCGCCAGCAGCCAAGGGGACAGGGCCTCCACCGGGGAGCTGTTTTTT

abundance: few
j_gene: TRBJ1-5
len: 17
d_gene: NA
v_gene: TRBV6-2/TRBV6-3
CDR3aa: CATFPGPLLRSNQPQHF
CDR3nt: TGTGCCACTTTCCCGGGACCGCTTCTTCGTAGCAATCAGCCCCAGCATTTT

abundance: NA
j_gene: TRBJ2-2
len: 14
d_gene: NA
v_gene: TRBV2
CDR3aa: CASMKSRNTGELFF
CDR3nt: TGTGCCAGCATGAAGAGTCGGAACACCGGGGAGCTGTTTTTT

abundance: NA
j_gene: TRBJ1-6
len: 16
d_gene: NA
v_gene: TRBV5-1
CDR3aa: CASSSWMPGTKAPLHF
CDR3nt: TGCGCCAGCAGTTCATGGATGCCAGGGACGAAGGCACCCCTCCACTTT

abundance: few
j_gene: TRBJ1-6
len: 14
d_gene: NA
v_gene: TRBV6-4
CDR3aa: CASSAGTGNSPLHF
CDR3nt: TGTGCCAGCAGCGCCGGGACGGGGAATTCACCCCTCCACTTT

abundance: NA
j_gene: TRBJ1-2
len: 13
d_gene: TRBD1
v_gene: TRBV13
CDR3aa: CASSLSGGGGYTF
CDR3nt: TGTGCCAGCAGCCTTTCAGGGGGCGGTGGCTACACCTTC

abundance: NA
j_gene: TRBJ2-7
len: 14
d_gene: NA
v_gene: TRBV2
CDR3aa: CASNEGSPTYEQYF
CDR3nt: TGTGCCAGCAATGAGGGGTCCCCCACCTACGAGCAGTACTTC

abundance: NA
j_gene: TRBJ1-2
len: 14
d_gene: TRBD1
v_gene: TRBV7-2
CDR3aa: CASRDRGSNYGYTF
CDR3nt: TGTGCCAGCAGGGACAGGGGTTCTAACTATGGCTACACCTTC

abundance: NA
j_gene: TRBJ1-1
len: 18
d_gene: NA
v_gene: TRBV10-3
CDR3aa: CAISESILLVSTNTEAFF
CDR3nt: TGTGCCATCAGTGAGTCGATACTACTGGTCAGTACGAACACTGAAGCTTTCTTT

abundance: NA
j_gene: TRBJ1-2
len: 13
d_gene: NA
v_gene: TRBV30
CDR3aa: CAWSVGGSYGYTF
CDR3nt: TGTGCCTGGAGTGTCGGGGGATCCTATGGCTACACCTTC

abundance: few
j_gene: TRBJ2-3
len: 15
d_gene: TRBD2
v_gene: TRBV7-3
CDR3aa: CASSLVGGTTDTQYF
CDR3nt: TGTGCCAGCAGCTTGGTGGGGGGGACCACAGATACGCAGTATTTT

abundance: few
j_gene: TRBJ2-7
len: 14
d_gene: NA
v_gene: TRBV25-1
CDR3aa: CASSDTGRNYEQYF
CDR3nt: TGTGCCAGCAGTGATACAGGCCGGAACTACGAGCAGTACTTC

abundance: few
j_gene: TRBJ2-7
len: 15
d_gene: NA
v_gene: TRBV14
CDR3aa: CASSHKLGGAYEQYF
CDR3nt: TGTGCCAGCAGCCACAAGTTAGGAGGGGCCTACGAGCAGTACTTC

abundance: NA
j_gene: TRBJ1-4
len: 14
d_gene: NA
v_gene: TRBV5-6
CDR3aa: CASSLGTVGEKLFF
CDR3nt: TGTGCCAGCAGCTTGGGGACCGTCGGGGAAAAACTGTTTTTT

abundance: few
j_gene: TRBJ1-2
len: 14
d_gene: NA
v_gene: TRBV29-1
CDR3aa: CSVDNAGPSYGYTF
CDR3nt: TGCAGCGTTGATAACGCGGGGCCGAGCTATGGCTACACCTTC

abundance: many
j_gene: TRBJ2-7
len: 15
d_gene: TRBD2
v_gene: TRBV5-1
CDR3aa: CASTRGGGSPYEQYF
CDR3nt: TGCGCCAGTACCCGTGGAGGCGGGAGCCCCTACGAGCAGTACTTC

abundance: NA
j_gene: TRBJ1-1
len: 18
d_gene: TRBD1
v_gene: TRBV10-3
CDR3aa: CAISDYGTARGENSEAFF
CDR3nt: TGTGCCATCAGTGACTACGGGACAGCTAGAGGGGAGAATAGTGAAGCTTTCTTT

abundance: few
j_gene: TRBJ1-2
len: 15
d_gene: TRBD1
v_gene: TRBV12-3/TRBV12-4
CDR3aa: CASSLLGQGHYGYTF
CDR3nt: TGTGCCAGCAGTTTATTGGGACAGGGGCACTATGGCTACACCTTC

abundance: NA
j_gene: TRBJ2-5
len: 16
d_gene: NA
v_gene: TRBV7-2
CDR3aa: CASSLFGGSSQETQYF
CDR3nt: TGTGCCAGCAGCTTATTTGGGGGATCGAGCCAAGAGACCCAGTACTTC

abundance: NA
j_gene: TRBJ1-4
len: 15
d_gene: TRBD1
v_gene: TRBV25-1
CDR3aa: CASSDQDRAHEKLFF
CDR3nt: TGTGCCAGCAGTGATCAGGACAGGGCCCATGAAAAACTGTTTTTT

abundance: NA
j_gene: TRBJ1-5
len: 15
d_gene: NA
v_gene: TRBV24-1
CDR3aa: CATREGGNSNQPQHF
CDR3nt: TGTGCCACGAGAGAGGGTGGGAATAGCAATCAGCCCCAGCATTTT

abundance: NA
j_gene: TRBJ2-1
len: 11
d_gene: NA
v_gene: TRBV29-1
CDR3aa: CSAREGRTQFF
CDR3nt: TGCAGCGCCCGCGAGGGGCGGACGCAGTTCTTC

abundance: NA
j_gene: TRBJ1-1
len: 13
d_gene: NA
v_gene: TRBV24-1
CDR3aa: CATSDGLNTEAFF
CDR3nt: TGTGCCACCAGTGACGGCTTGAACACTGAAGCTTTCTTT

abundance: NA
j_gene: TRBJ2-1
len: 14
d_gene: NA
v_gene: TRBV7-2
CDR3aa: CASSSYSANNEQFF
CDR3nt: TGTGCCAGCAGCTCTTACAGCGCCAACAATGAGCAGTTCTTC

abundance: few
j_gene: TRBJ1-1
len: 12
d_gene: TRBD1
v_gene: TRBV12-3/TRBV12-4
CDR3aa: CASSRGQGGAFF
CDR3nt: TGTGCCAGCAGTCGTGGACAGGGGGGAGCTTTCTTT

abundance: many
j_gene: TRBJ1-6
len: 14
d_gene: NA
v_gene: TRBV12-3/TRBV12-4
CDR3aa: CASSLVAYNSPLHF
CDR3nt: TGTGCCAGCAGTTTAGTGGCCTATAATTCACCCCTCCACTTT

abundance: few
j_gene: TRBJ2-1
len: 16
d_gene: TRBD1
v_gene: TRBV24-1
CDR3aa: CATSEVGTGGFDEQFF
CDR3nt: TGTGCCACCAGTGAAGTGGGGACAGGGGGGTTCGATGAGCAGTTCTTC

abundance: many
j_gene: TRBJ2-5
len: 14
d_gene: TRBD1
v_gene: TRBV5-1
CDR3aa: CASSPGQWQETQYF
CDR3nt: TGCGCCAGCAGCCCGGGACAGTGGCAAGAGACCCAGTACTTC

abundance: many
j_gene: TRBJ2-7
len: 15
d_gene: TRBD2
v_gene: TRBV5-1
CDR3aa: CASSRTSGSSYEQYF
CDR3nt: TGCGCCAGCAGCAGGACTAGCGGATCCTCCTACGAGCAGTACTTC

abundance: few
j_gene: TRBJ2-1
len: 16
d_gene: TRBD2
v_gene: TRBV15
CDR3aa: CATSRASGGSYNEQFF
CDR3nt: TGTGCCACCAGCAGAGCTAGCGGGGGCTCCTACAATGAGCAGTTCTTC

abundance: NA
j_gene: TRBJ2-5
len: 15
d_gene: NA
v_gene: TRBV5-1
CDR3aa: CASSLWGRGRETQYF
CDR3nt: TGCGCCAGCAGCTTGTGGGGCCGGGGTCGGGAGACCCAGTACTTC

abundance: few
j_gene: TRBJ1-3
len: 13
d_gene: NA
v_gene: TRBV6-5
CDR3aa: CASSRDSGNTIYF
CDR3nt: TGTGCCAGCAGCCGGGACTCTGGAAACACCATATATTTT

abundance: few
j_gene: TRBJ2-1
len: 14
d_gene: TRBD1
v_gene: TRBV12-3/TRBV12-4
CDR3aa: CASSSGQGAFGEFF
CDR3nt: TGTGCCAGCAGCTCGGGACAGGGGGCGTTCGGGGAGTTCTTC

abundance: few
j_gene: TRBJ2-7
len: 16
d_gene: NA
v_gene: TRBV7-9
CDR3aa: CASSPVGVEKGYEQYF
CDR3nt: TGTGCCAGCAGTCCCGTGGGGGTCGAGAAGGGCTACGAGCAGTACTTC

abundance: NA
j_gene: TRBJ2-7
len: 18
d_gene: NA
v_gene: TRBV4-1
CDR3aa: CASSQEVLLRGEPLEQYF
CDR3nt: TGCGCCAGCAGCCAAGAGGTCCTTTTGAGGGGCGAACCCCTCGAGCAGTACTTC

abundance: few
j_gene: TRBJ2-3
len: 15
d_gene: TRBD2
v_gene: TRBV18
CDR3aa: CASSPSSGSADTQYF
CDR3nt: TGTGCCAGCTCACCGAGTAGCGGGAGTGCAGATACGCAGTATTTT

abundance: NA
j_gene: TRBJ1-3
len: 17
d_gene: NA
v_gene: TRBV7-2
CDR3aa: CASSSPQLLHSGNTIYF
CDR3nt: TGTGCCAGCAGCTCTCCCCAACTACTTCACTCTGGAAACACCATATATTTT

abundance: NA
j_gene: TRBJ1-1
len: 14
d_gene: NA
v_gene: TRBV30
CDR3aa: CAWSATQGATEAFF
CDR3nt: TGTGCCTGGAGTGCGACACAGGGCGCCACTGAAGCTTTCTTT

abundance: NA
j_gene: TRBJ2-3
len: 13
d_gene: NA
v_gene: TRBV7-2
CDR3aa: CATGFSIPDTQYF
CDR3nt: TGTGCCACCGGCTTCTCTATTCCAGATACGCAGTATTTT

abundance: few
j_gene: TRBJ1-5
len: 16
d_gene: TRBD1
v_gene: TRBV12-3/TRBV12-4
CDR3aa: CASSSGQGDSNQPQHF
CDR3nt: TGTGCCAGCAGTTCGGGACAGGGGGATAGCAATCAGCCCCAGCATTTT

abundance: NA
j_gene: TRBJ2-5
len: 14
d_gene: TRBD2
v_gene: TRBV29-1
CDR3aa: CSVERLEGGRTQYF
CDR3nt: TGCAGCGTTGAACGCTTAGAGGGAGGGCGGACCCAGTACTTC

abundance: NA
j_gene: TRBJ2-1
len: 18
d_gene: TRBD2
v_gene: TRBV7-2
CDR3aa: CASSYRTSGRINYNEQFF
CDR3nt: TGTGCCAGCAGCTATAGGACTAGCGGGAGGATAAATTACAATGAGCAGTTCTTC

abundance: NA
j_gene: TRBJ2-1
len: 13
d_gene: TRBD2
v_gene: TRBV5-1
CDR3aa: CASSFFGRDEQFF
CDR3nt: TGCGCCAGCAGCTTTTTCGGGAGGGATGAGCAGTTCTTC

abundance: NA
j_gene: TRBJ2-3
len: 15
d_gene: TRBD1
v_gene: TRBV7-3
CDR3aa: CASSRDRGGTDTQYF
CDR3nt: TGTGCCAGCAGCAGGGACAGGGGAGGCACAGATACGCAGTATTTT

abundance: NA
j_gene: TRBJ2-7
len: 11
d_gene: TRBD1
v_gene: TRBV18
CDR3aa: CASSGTGPQYF
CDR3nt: TGTGCCAGCTCAGGGACAGGGCCTCAGTACTTC

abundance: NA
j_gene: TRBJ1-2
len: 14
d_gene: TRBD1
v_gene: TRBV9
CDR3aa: CASSDRQGPSGYTF
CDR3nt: TGTGCCAGCAGCGATAGACAGGGGCCATCGGGCTACACCTTC

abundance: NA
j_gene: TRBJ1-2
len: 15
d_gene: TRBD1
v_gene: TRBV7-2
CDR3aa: CASSPDRGRRGGYTF
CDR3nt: TGTGCCAGCAGCCCCGACAGGGGGCGCCGCGGGGGCTACACCTTC

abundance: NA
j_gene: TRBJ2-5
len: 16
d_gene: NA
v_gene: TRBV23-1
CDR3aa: CASSQSIPGAQETQYF
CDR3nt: TGCGCCAGCAGTCAATCGATTCCGGGGGCCCAAGAGACCCAGTACTTC

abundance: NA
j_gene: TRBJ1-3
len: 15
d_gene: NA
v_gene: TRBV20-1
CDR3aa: CSARYTGFSGNTIYF
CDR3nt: TGCAGTGCTAGATACACAGGCTTCTCTGGAAACACCATATATTTT

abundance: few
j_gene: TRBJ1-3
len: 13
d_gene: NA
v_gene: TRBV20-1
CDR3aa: CSASQGTGNTIYF
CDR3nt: TGCAGTGCTAGTCAAGGGACTGGAAACACCATATATTTT